Listed here are 19 T cell receptor beta chains from one sample, sequenced in a study of CD8+ T cells in alopecia areata (dated by TCRdb to the late 2010s). Sample treatment or condition, as interpreted from the label and publication: oral pan-JAK inhibitor, 5-10 mg twice daily. To prepare the library, the immunoSEQ multiplex PCR assay was applied. To provide template for TCR sequencing, every sample had RNA extracted and reverse transcribed into cDNA. TCRdb re-hosts the immuneACCESS table, in-frame sequences only. Its copies lack some clones; in the studies checked, an unresolved V gene accounts for under half of them, and the cause for the rest is not known. A total of some 58,000 clones appear in this sample, more than 45% of them only once. The top ten hold around 21% of the sample. The sequencing here drew on CD8+ T cells sorted from blood, taken at approximately week 37, from a patient treated with tofacitinib. The receptor set was obtained from a human donor with alopecia areata.

The CDR3 protein is CASSLLGGNEQFF. DNA for the CDR3: TGTGCCAGCAGTCTTCTGGGCGGGAATGAGCAGTTCTTC. This chain connects TRBV25-1 to TRBJ2-1; perhaps TRBD2 as D (5 bases). V lost 5 bases and J 7 bases, leaving 12 bases between the germline ends. From germline, CDR1 is MGHDK and CDR2 SYGVNS. CDR3 length: 13 amino acids.

This clone occurred a few times. The chain links TRBV29-1 to TRBJ2-7; maybe TRBD2 (6 bases). The CDR3 is 11 residues long. CDR1 and CDR2 (germline): SQVTM, ANQGSEA. V was cut by 2 bases and J by 12 bases, with 14 bases left in between. CDR3 coding DNA: TGCAGCGTTGAAATGTACGGGAGTAGGTACTTC. Its translation: CSVEMYGSRYF.

This clone has more than one count but fewer than ten. The chain combines TRBV14 with TRBJ2-7, with D hard to call. The V gene's germline CDR1 is SGHDN and CDR2 FVKESK. Between the trimmed V and J ends, which lost 0 bases and 7 bases, there was a span of 10 bases. The CDR3 has 13 residues. The CDR3 reads CASSQESLREQYF. The CDR3 DNA reads as TGTGCCAGCAGCCAAGAAAGTTTGAGAGAGCAGTACTTC.

V is TRBV27 and J is TRBJ2-7; D possibly corresponds to TRBD1 (6 bases). The CDR3 is made up of 16 amino acids. The germline V gene encodes CDR1 MNHEY and CDR2 SMNVEV (reference sequence). V was trimmed by 5 bases and J by 3 bases, leaving 20 bases between them. The chain's CDR3 is CASSPTQRDKNYEQYF. The DNA of the CDR3 is TGTGCCAGCAGTCCAACCCAAAGGGACAAAAACTACGAGCAGTACTTC.

J is TRBJ2-1 and V is TRBV28, with 9 bases identical to TRBD1. The CDR3 runs to 14 residues. Trimming cost V 8 bases and J 2 bases; bases outside gene matches: 4. CDR1 and CDR2 from the germline V gene are MDHEN and SYDVKM. The DNA for the CDR3 is TGTGCCAGCGGCCACAGGGGGCCCTACAATGAGCAGTTCTTC. The encoded protein is CASGHRGPYNEQFF.

The genes are TRBV5-1 and TRBJ2-3; D possibly corresponds to TRBD1 (6 bases). The length of the CDR3 is 17 residues. V lost 4 bases and J 0 bases, leaving 18 bases between the germline ends. Germline V gives CDR1 SGHRS, CDR2 YFSETQ. DNA of the CDR3: TGCGCCAGCAGCCCAGCCTTCACAGGGATCAGCACAGATACGCAGTATTTT. Translation gives CASSPAFTGISTDTQYF.

This clone came up once. The genes are TRBV30 and TRBJ2-3; the D gene is possibly TRBD2 (6 bases). Trimming left V 3 bases short and J 1 base short, with 8 bases between. CDR3 size: 13 residues. Germline assignment: CDR1 GTSNPN and CDR2 SVGIG (reference sequence). For the CDR3, the DNA is TGTGCCTGGAGCTGGGGGGGCACAGATACGCAGTATTTT. Translation gives CAWSWGGTDTQYF.

The chain couples TRBV29-1 to TRBJ2-7; the match to TRBD2 covers 13 bases. There are 14 residues in the CDR3. J gave up 8 bases and V 6 bases, and 10 bases lay outside the gene matches. Per the germline V gene, CDR1 is SQVTM and CDR2 is ANQGSEA. The CDR3 DNA follows: TGCAGCGTGGCTGGGACTAGCGGGGATCGAAAGCAGTACTTC. This codes for CSVAGTSGDRKQYF.

This chain links TRBV27 with TRBJ2-1; D uncertain. Trimming removed 0 bases at V and 2 bases at J, with 8 bases between. The CDR3 length is 15 residues. Germline CDR1 and CDR2: MNHEY and SMNVEV (reference sequence). As DNA, the CDR3 is TGTGCCAGCAGTTTATCCTCGCAGGCCTACAATGAGCAGTTCTTC. It translates to CASSLSSQAYNEQFF.

The chain has TRBV7-9 and TRBJ2-3; D gene unclear. This CDR3 has 14 residues. V was clipped by 4 bases and J by 3 bases, with 11 bases between them. Germline V gene lookup returns CDR1 SEHNR and CDR2 FQNEAQ (reference sequence). CDR3 DNA: TGTGCCAGCAGCTCGGTTTTAGGGACAGATACGCAGTATTTT. Protein: CASSSVLGTDTQYF.

This clone was seen more than once but under ten times. The chain couples TRBV30 to TRBJ2-3; D remains unclear. Trimming took 4 bases from V and 5 from J, leaving 7 bases between them. The CDR3 consists of 11 residues. CDR1 is GTSNPN and CDR2 is SVGIG in the germline V gene (reference sequence). In DNA, the CDR3 is TGTGCCTGGACCTTAGGAGATACGCAGTATTTT. Its protein is CAWTLGDTQYF.

The chain couples TRBV4-3 to TRBJ2-1; TRBD2 matches at 10 bases. The CDR3 runs to 15 residues. V shed 4 bases, J shed 3 bases, and the junction held 3 bases outside the gene matches. CDR1 is LGHNA, CDR2 YSLEER, per germline. The CDR3 sequence: CASSRTSGDYNEQFF. Here the CDR3 DNA reads TGCGCCAGCAGCCGTACTAGCGGGGACTACAATGAGCAGTTCTTC.

The chain is built from TRBV11-2 and TRBJ2-3, with 11 bases lining up with TRBD1. Germline V gene sequence: CDR1 SGHAT, CDR2 FQNNGV. V shed 2 bases and J 4 bases; nucleotides not matched to a gene: 5. The CDR3 is 16 amino acids. CDR3 protein: CASSLMGTGGPDTQYF. In DNA, the CDR3 is TGTGCCAGCAGCTTAATGGGGACAGGGGGACCAGATACGCAGTATTTT.

The V gene is TRBV5-1, the J gene TRBJ2-1; 12 bases agree with TRBD2. CDR1 and CDR2 from the germline V gene are SGHRS and YFSETQ. The CDR3 covers 13 residues. V dropped 7 bases and J dropped 7; count of bases not matched to a gene: 3. CDR3 DNA sequence: TGCGCCAGCTCTAGCGGGAGGGGGAATGAGCAGTTCTTC. This sequence encodes CASSSGRGNEQFF.

V and J are TRBV6-5 and TRBJ2-1, with a tentative D call TRBD2 (6 bases). Germline V gives CDR1 MNHEY, CDR2 SVGAGI. V dropped 8 bases and J dropped 8 bases, with 16 bases sitting between them. The CDR3 contains 13 residues. The CDR3 DNA is TGTGCCAGCGGCGTTAGCGGCGGGTATGAGCAGTTCTTC. This sequence encodes CASGVSGGYEQFF.

This clone showed up just a few times. This chain connects TRBV27 to TRBJ2-7, with 10 bases lining up with TRBD1. The CDR3 totals 16 residues. Germline CDR1 is MNHEY and CDR2 is SMNVEV (reference sequence). The trim removed 0 bases at V and 3 bases at J, leaving 5 bases unmatched. CDR3 region: CASSLSPGTGVYEQYF. In DNA, the CDR3 is TGTGCCAGCAGTTTATCCCCCGGGACAGGGGTCTACGAGCAGTACTTC.

This sequence joins TRBV9 and TRBJ2-3; D remains unclear. The germline V gene encodes CDR1 SGDLS and CDR2 YYNGEE. CDR3 length: 13 amino acids. V shed 2 bases and J shed 6 bases, with 10 bases lying between them. The DNA of the CDR3 is TGTGCCAGCAGCGTGGACCGTCTCGATACGCAGTATTTT. This gives the protein CASSVDRLDTQYF.

DNA of the CDR3: TGTGCCAGCAGCTTGTGGGGGGCCAACGTCCTGACTTTC. Translation gives CASSLWGANVLTF. This chain joins TRBV5-4 and TRBJ2-6; D ambiguous. CDR3 length: 13 amino acids. Germline V gene sequence: CDR1 SGHNT, CDR2 YYREEE (reference sequence). The V end was cut by 1 base, the J end by 4 bases, with 3 bases between.

The CDR3 spells CASSYTSGSSEQYF. The CDR3 bases are TGTGCCAGCAGCTATACTAGCGGGAGTTCCGAGCAGTACTTC. The V and J genes are TRBV28 and TRBJ2-7, with 11 bases matching TRBD2. V trimming: 6 bases; J trimming: 6 bases; junction bases outside the gene matches: 7. This CDR3 is built from 14 residues. From germline, CDR1 is MDHEN and CDR2 SYDVKM.